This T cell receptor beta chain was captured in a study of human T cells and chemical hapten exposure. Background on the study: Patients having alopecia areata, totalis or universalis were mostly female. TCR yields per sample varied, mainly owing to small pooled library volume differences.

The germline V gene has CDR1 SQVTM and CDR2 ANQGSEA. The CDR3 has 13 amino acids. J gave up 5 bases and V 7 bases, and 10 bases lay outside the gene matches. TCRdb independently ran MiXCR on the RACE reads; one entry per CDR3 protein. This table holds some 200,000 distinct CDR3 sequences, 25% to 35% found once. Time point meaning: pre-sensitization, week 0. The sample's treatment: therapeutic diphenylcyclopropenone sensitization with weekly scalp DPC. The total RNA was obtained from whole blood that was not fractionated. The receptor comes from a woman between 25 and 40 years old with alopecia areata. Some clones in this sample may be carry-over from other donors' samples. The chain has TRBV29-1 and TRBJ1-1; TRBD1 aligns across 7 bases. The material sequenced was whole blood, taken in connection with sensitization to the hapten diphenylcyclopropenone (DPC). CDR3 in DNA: TGCAGCGGGAGTAGGGGGCAAGGAACTGAAGCTTTCTTT. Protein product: CSGSRGQGTEAFF. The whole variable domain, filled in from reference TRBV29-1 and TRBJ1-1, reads SAVISQKPSRDICQRGTSLTIQCQVDSQVTMMFWYRQQPGQSLTLIATANQGSEATYESGFVIDKFPISRPNLTFSTLTVSNMSPEDSSIYLCSGSRGQGTEAFFGQGTRLTVV.